The 21 T cell receptor beta chains listed next were all sequenced from one sample in a study of Graves' ophthalmopathy and Graves' hyperthyroidism. Beta-chain TCR CDR3 regions were amplified from RNA transcripts. First-round RT-PCR with HTBI primers preceded a second-round multiplex PCR. Each CDR3 protein is one row after TCRdb ran MiXCR on the multiplex PCR reads. The data contain around 400,000 distinct CDR3 sequences, about 16% of them singletons. The specimen was peripheral blood. The receptors derive from a woman aged 18-29 years with Graves' ophthalmopathy.

This clonotype was seen many times. The chain is built from TRBV7-2 and TRBJ2-7, with D tentatively TRBD1 (5 bases). Trimming took off 2 bases at V and 5 bases at J, with 10 bases between the two ends. In germline, CDR1 is SGHTA, CDR2 FQGNSA. The CDR3 length is 13 residues. The CDR3 region has the DNA TGTGCCAGCAGCTTAAAGGGGTCGAACGAGCAGTACTTC. Translation: CASSLKGSNEQYF.

At least ten counts were recorded for this clonotype. This likely comes from a read error, as the CDR3 has no conserved phenylalanine or tryptophan at its end. This chain connects TRBV6-2 or TRBV6-3 to TRBJ1-1, with D uncertain. This CDR3 contains 16 residues. The germline V and J ends were trimmed by 3 bases and 5 bases, with 19 bases remaining between them. The germline CDR1 and CDR2 sequences are MNHEY and SVGEGT. This CDR3 is CASSYSLGRSGTEAFL. CDR3 coding DNA: TGTGCCAGCAGTTATTCCCTGGGCAGGAGTGGGACTGAAGCTTTCCTT.

The table lists this clonotype with many counts. The chain recombines TRBV24-1 with TRBJ1-1, with 7 bases that match TRBD1. Trimming took 2 bases from V and 4 from J; bases not matched to a gene: 3. Germline loops: CDR1 KGHDR, CDR2 SFDVKD. The CDR3 contains 14 residues. The CDR3 bases are TGTGCCACCAGTGATTCCAGGGGGGCCACTGAAGCTTTCTTT. Translating gives CATSDSRGATEAFF.

This chain links TRBV12-3 or TRBV12-4 with TRBJ1-6; 8 bases map to TRBD1. This CDR3 contains 14 residues. V lost 6 bases, J lost 10 bases, and 8 bases stayed unmatched. The CDR3 spells CASSPTGGRSPLHF. The CDR3 DNA is TGTGCCAGCAGCCCTACAGGGGGTAGATCACCCCTCCACTTT.

In this sample, this clonotype turned up a few times. V usage is TRBV30 and J usage is TRBJ1-1; maybe TRBD1 (6 bases). The CDR3 has 14 residues. Deletions cut 0 bases from V and 8 bases from J, with 16 bases between. Germline V gives CDR1 GTSNPN, CDR2 SVGIG (reference sequence). CDR3 sequence reads: CAWSVQGGRREAFF. CDR3 DNA: TGTGCCTGGAGTGTACAGGGAGGAAGAAGAGAAGCTTTCTTT.

This clonotype was counted a few times. Since a much larger clone is just one base distant, this may be a read error. The chain is built from TRBV5-1 and TRBJ2-5; 11 bases match TRBD2. Germline values: CDR1 SGHRS, CDR2 YFSETQ. Trimming took 0 bases from V and 1 from J; bases not matched to a gene: 5. The CDR3 runs to 17 residues. CDR3 amino acids: CASSLGILAGAQETQYF. CDR3 coding DNA: TGCGCCAGCAGCTTGGGAATACTAGCGGGGGCCCAAGAGACCCAGTACTTC. The full variable domain, rest sourced from reference TRBV5-1 and TRBJ2-5, is KAGVTQTPRYLIKTRGQQVTLSCSPISGHRSVSWYQQTPGQGLQFLFEYFSETQRNKGNFPGRFSGRQFSNSRSEMNVSTLELGDSALYLCASSLGILAGAQETQYFGPGTRLLVL.

This chain links TRBV12-3 or TRBV12-4 with TRBJ1-5; D might be TRBD1 (6 bases). V gave up 2 bases and J gave up 3 bases, with 8 bases separating them. The CDR3 is 14 residues long. CDR3 DNA sequence: TGTGCCAGCAGTTTATGGGGGCACAATCAGCCCCAGCATTTT. It is translated as CASSLWGHNQPQHF.

This clonotype was observed many times. The V and J genes are TRBV9 and TRBJ2-2, with TRBD2 matching 7 bases. The CDR3 contains 15 residues. Germline trimming cut 2 bases from V and 5 bases from J; bases unmatched to any gene: 6. CDR1 SGDLS and CDR2 YYNGEE come from the germline V gene. The CDR3 DNA reads as TGTGCCAGCAGCGTGAGCGGGACGTGGACCGGGGAGCTGTTTTTT. This codes for CASSVSGTWTGELFF.

In its sample, this clonotype was seen many times. The gene calls are TRBV27 and TRBJ2-7; no firm D call. CDR3 length: 14 amino acids. V lost 4 bases to trimming and J lost 5 bases, with 15 bases between them. Germline V gene sequence: CDR1 MNHEY, CDR2 SMNVEV (reference sequence). The CDR3 loop is CASSSIGPRHEQYF. The CDR3 DNA is TGTGCCAGCAGTTCTATCGGCCCACGCCACGAGCAGTACTTC.

The rearrangement uses TRBV6-1 and TRBJ2-7; TRBD2 matches at 12 bases. Unmatched junction bases numbered 11, after V lost 6 bases and J lost 8 bases. Germline lookup yields CDR1 MNHNS and CDR2 SASEGT. The CDR3 spans 15 residues. CDR3 region: CASSPSGTSGWKQYF. In nucleotides, the CDR3 is TGTGCCAGCAGCCCATCGGGGACTAGCGGGTGGAAGCAGTACTTC.

This clonotype was seen ten or more times. V is TRBV4-1 and J is TRBJ2-2, with D perhaps matching TRBD1 (8 bases). The CDR3 totals 15 residues. Per germline, CDR1 MGHRA and CDR2 YSYEKL. The ends were cut back, 5 bases at V and 3 bases at J, with 13 bases in the middle. DNA for the CDR3: TGCGCCAGCAGCTATACAGGGGGGGACACCGGGGAGCTGTTTTTT. It specifies CASSYTGGDTGELFF.

In its sample, this clonotype was seen many times. The V and J genes are TRBV28 and TRBJ1-5, with a possible D match to TRBD1 (6 bases). CDR1 and CDR2 (germline): MDHEN, SYDVKM. The CDR3 length is 15 residues. V was trimmed by 6 bases and J by 3 bases, leaving 15 bases between them. The CDR3 bases are TGTGCCAGCAGAACACAGGGACACCCCAATCAGCCCCAGCATTTT. Its translation is CASRTQGHPNQPQHF.

This clonotype was seen ten or more times. V usage is TRBV28 and J usage is TRBJ2-2, with D maybe TRBD2 (5 bases). The CDR3 sequence is 16 residues long. V shed 6 bases and J shed 7 bases, with 21 bases lying between them. Germline-derived CDR1 and CDR2 are MDHEN and SYDVKM. The CDR3 loop reads CASSQSPGGQNGELFF. CDR3 sequence (DNA): TGTGCCAGCAGCCAGTCTCCTGGAGGCCAGAACGGGGAGCTGTTTTTT.

This clonotype was observed many times. This chain connects TRBV4-3 to TRBJ1-1; maybe TRBD1 (6 bases). This CDR3 has 13 amino acids. V gave up 1 base and J gave up 5 bases, with 8 bases separating them. Per the germline V gene, CDR1 is LGHNA and CDR2 is YSLEER. This chain's CDR3 is CASSQVQGTEAFF. The CDR3 bases are TGCGCCAGCAGCCAAGTACAGGGAACTGAAGCTTTCTTT.

Here the CDR3 DNA reads TGTGCCAGCAGTCGGCTGGGGGGGGCGTCCTCAGAGACCCAGTACTTC. It specifies CASSRLGGASSETQYF. This rearrangement joins TRBV27 to TRBJ2-5; possibly TRBD2 for D (7 bases). The CDR3 totals 16 residues. Germline V lookup: CDR1 MNHEY, CDR2 SMNVEV (reference sequence). V gave up 5 bases and J gave up 4 bases, with 20 bases separating them.

This clonotype was seen many times. The chain carries TRBV9 and TRBJ1-1; D not resolved. Trimming removed 4 bases at V and 1 base at J, with 8 bases between. This CDR3 region has 13 residues. Germline CDR1 reads SGDLS; CDR2 reads YYNGEE. CDR3 bases: TGTGCCAGCAGCCCCACACCGAACACTGAAGCTTTCTTT. Amino acid sequence: CASSPTPNTEAFF.

This clonotype was detected many times. The chain joins TRBV11-2 to TRBJ2-5, with no clear D. The V and J ends lost 8 bases and 3 bases respectively, with 13 bases between them. This CDR3 has 13 residues. The germline CDR1 and CDR2 sequences are SGHAT and FQNNGV. The CDR3 loop reads CASGRRSEETQYF. In nucleotides, the CDR3 is TGTGCCAGCGGAAGGAGAAGCGAAGAGACCCAGTACTTC.

This clonotype occurred once. This chain connects TRBV19 to TRBJ1-2; TRBD1 might be the D (6 bases). The ends were cut back, 5 bases at V and 4 bases at J, with 17 bases in the middle. The CDR3 contains 15 residues. The germline CDR1 and CDR2 sequences are LNHDA and SQIVND (reference sequence). This chain's CDR3 is CASSSPRGAVYGYTF. In DNA, the CDR3 is TGTGCCAGTAGTTCGCCCAGGGGCGCGGTCTATGGCTACACCTTC.

J is TRBJ1-5 and V is TRBV6-1; 7 bases line up with TRBD1. The CDR3 length is 17 residues. The V and J ends lost 4 bases and 0 bases, in that order; junction bases with no gene match: 9. Germline V gives CDR1 MNHNS, CDR2 SASEGT. The CDR3 reads CASSAPGQRYSNQPQHF. The CDR3 DNA reads as TGTGCCAGCAGTGCACCGGGACAGAGATATAGCAATCAGCCCCAGCATTTT.

The chain couples TRBV9 to TRBJ1-2, with D perhaps matching TRBD1 (5 bases). In germline, CDR1 is SGDLS, CDR2 YYNGEE. The CDR3 has 16 residues. Trimming removed 0 bases from V and 4 bases from J, with 16 bases in between. CDR3 loop: CASSVAQGGASYGYTF. CDR3 in DNA: TGTGCCAGCAGCGTAGCTCAGGGCGGAGCGAGCTATGGCTACACCTTC.

In its sample, this clonotype was seen many times. The rearrangement joins TRBV5-1 to TRBJ1-1; 9 positions match TRBD1. Germline trimming cut 2 bases from V and 6 bases from J; bases unmatched to any gene: 8. The germline V gene encodes CDR1 SGHRS and CDR2 YFSETQ. This CDR3 is 15 amino acids long. CDR3 region: CASSLRQGVGAEAFF. Here the CDR3 DNA reads TGCGCCAGCAGCTTAAGACAGGGGGTAGGGGCTGAAGCTTTCTTT.